This T cell receptor (beta chain) originates from a study of cytomegalovirus exposure and HLA in healthy donors. Study-wide results and limits: In a later analysis, TCR beta V- and J-gene trimming showed a link to a missense DCLRE1C variant. The classifier, whose performance was assessed in both the original and validation cohorts, reportedly diagnosed cytomegalovirus status with high specificity and sensitivity. Per a prior analysis, the majority of TCR beta V segments were productive roughly 87% or roughly 30% of the time.

Only a few counts were recorded for this clone. The antigen is not known. This PCR relied on a set of 60 Vbeta primers and 13 Jbeta primers. Profiling relied on immunoSEQ multiplex PCR, and the TCRdb table lists in-frame clones only, not all of them. The repertoire holds some 110,000 clones, with 75% as singletons. Germline lookup yields CDR1 SQVTM and CDR2 ANQGSEA. Trimming pared 5 bases from V and 5 bases from J, leaving 9 bases between. The CDR3 contains 11 residues. Specimen: PBMCs. The V gene is TRBV29-1, the J gene TRBJ2-5; possible D gene TRBD2, 6 bases. The receptor's source is a male donor in good health and CMV-seropositive. This chain's CDR3 is CSVRELETQYF. The CDR3 DNA sequence: TGCAGCGTTCGGGAGTTGGAGACCCAGTACTTC.